The 11 T cell receptor beta chains given below trace back to one sample, sequenced in a study of cytomegalovirus exposure and HLA in healthy donors. Primers included in the PCR were 60 Vbeta and 13 Jbeta primers. Produced via immunoSEQ multiplex PCR; TCRdb's table is partial and in-frame only. The sample shows about 160,000 clones, around four fifths of them seen only once. Sequencing used PBMCs. The receptors were gathered from a man in his late teens or twenties in good health and CMV-seronegative.

The CDR3 reads CASSARTGGIYGYTF. DNA of the CDR3: TGTGCCAGTAGTGCCCGGACAGGGGGCATCTATGGCTACACCTTC. This rearrangement joins TRBV19 to TRBJ1-2, with 11 bases that match TRBD1. V dropped 5 bases and J dropped 4; count of bases not matched to a gene: 6. Looked up from germline, CDR1 is LNHDA and CDR2 is SQIVND (reference sequence). This CDR3 is built from 15 residues.

V and J are TRBV2 and TRBJ1-4; D remains unclear. This CDR3 has 13 amino acids. Germline V gene lookup returns CDR1 SNHLY and CDR2 FYNNEI. Trimming cost V 5 bases and J 4 bases, with 8 bases left between them. CDR3 coding DNA: TGTGCCAGCAGTCCCGAGATTAATGAAAAACTGTTTTTT. The encoded protein is CASSPEINEKLFF.

The J gene is TRBJ1-2, the V gene TRBV5-8; D unresolved. V dropped 4 bases and J dropped 10 bases, with 17 bases sitting between them. The CDR3 runs 13 residues. Germline CDR1 SGHTS, CDR2 YDEGEE. The CDR3 DNA sequence: TGTGCCAGCAGCCAGGACTATGCGATTGACTACACCTTC. Amino acids: CASSQDYAIDYTF.

This chain links TRBV7-9 with TRBJ1-1; the D is unclear. The CDR3 has 14 amino acids. The V end was cut by 1 base, the J end by 1 base, with 7 bases between. CDR1 and CDR2 (germline): SEHNR, FQNEAQ (reference sequence). CDR3: CASSLVASNTEAFF. CDR3 in DNA: TGTGCCAGCAGCTTAGTGGCCTCGAACACTGAAGCTTTCTTT.

This chain connects TRBV7-9 to TRBJ1-1; D is uncertain. The CDR3 spans 11 residues. Germline V lookup: CDR1 SEHNR, CDR2 FQNEAQ (reference sequence). The V end was cut by 5 bases, the J end by 11 bases, with 12 bases between. CDR3 nucleotides: TGTGCCAGCAGCGCGGTGGTGGAGGCTTTCTTT. Protein: CASSAVVEAFF.

The table lists this clone with a few counts. In DNA form, the CDR3 reads TGCGCCAGCAGCTTGGGGACAGGTGCAGATACGCAGTATTTT. It codes for CASSLGTGADTQYF. This chain uses TRBV5-1 with TRBJ2-3; 7 bases map to TRBD1. The CDR3 sequence is 14 residues long. After removal of 0 bases from V and 4 bases from J, the junction contained 2 bases not matched to a gene. Germline V gene lookup returns CDR1 SGHRS and CDR2 YFSETQ.

This clone was recorded once. The CDR3 loop reads CSVEEGLGEQYF. In nucleotides, the CDR3 is TGCAGCGTTGAAGAGGGACTGGGCGAGCAGTACTTC. This chain joins TRBV29-1 and TRBJ2-7, with D tentatively TRBD2 (6 bases). V was cut by 0 bases and J by 6 bases, with 9 bases left in between. This CDR3 has 12 amino acids. CDR1 is SQVTM, CDR2 ANQGSEA, per germline.

The chain is built from TRBV6-5 and TRBJ2-7; D may be TRBD1 (6 bases). V was shortened by 6 bases and J by 2 bases, with 11 bases between the two germline ends. Germline V gene lookup returns CDR1 MNHEY and CDR2 SVGAGI. This CDR3 spans 13 amino acids. The CDR3 coding sequence is TGTGCCAGCAGACAGGGACGTGCCTACGAGCAGTACTTC. It is translated as CASRQGRAYEQYF.

This chain connects TRBV7-6 to TRBJ2-5; TRBD1 is a possible D gene (8 bases). Germline V gene lookup returns CDR1 SGHVS and CDR2 FNYEAQ. V was trimmed by 3 bases and J by 7 bases, leaving 21 bases between them. This CDR3 region has 16 residues. The CDR3 here is CASSFGNRGGRGTQYF. The CDR3 coding sequence is TGTGCCAGCAGCTTTGGGAACAGGGGGGGAAGAGGGACCCAGTACTTC.

V usage is TRBV10-3 and J usage is TRBJ2-5; TRBD1 agrees at 9 bases. Germline V gene lookup returns CDR1 ENHRY and CDR2 SYGVKD. The ends lost 3 bases at V and 3 bases at J; junction bases unmatched: 5. The CDR3 extends over 15 amino acids. CDR3 sequence: CAISDPGQGKETQYF. Here the CDR3 DNA reads TGTGCCATCAGTGACCCAGGACAGGGGAAAGAGACCCAGTACTTC.

Regarding this clone: Other nucleotide sequences in the sample specify the same CDR3. The chain is built from TRBV30 and TRBJ2-3, with TRBD1 matching over 8 bases. From germline, CDR1 is GTSNPN and CDR2 SVGIG (reference sequence). Germline trimming cut 7 bases from V and 5 bases from J; bases unmatched to any gene: 8. This CDR3 is built from 13 residues. The CDR3 DNA follows: TGTGCCTTCGCTCAGGGGGCGGGAGATACGCAGTATTTT. The encoded protein is CAFAQGAGDTQYF.